Relative to its sample, the clone carrying this T cell receptor beta chain is medium-sized. Its matching antigen is unknown. Full-length variable regions came from constant-region reverse primers plus semi-nested Nested Universal Primer A PCR. TCRdb ran MiXCR on the 5' RACE reads and lists one entry per CDR3 protein. Altogether some 32,000 distinct CDR3 sequences are present, around 24% being singletons, with the ten largest covering 4.3%. Trimming left V 3 bases short and J 1 base short, with 6 bases between. The CDR3 is 14 amino acids. Memory CD4+ T cells were sorted as CD4+CD45RO+CD25- cells. Points from the study as a whole: In terms of TCR gene usage, tumor memory CD4+ T cells clustered together with blood and lymph node memory CD4+ cells, as well as with lymph node naive CD4+ cells. Greatest tumor Treg TCR overlap was with tumor naive CD4+ cells.

This clonotype originated in a female donor with breast cancer. The sample comprised memory CD4+ T cells sorted from blood. Subset specified: memory CD4+ T cells, CD4+CD45RO+CD25-. The genes are TRBV12-3 or TRBV12-4 and TRBJ2-2, with D hard to call. For the CDR3, the DNA is TGTGCCAGCAGTTTTTATCGGAACACCGGGGAGCTGTTTTTT. Protein product: CASSFYRNTGELFF.